This T cell receptor beta chain was documented in a study of blood T cell repertoires in COVID-19. Whole-study context: Donors in the United States, Italy and Spain gave samples during acute or convalescent COVID-19. T cells, B-cell-depleted T cells, or PBMCs provided the cDNA or gDNA that served as material.

The CDR3 has 14 amino acids. Looked up from germline, CDR1 is KGHSY and CDR2 is FQNENV. The trim removed 4 bases at V and 4 bases at J, leaving 3 bases unmatched. As processed by the authors: Estimation of nucleated cell counts relied on the amplification of reference gene primers. Some clones are missing from TCRdb's copy, which holds only in-frame ones; the method was immunoSEQ multiplex PCR. V and J calls and clone size are given by that table; D and trimming were obtained from the DNA. The sample lists about 400,000 clones; 70% to 90% were seen once. The sequence came from a middle-aged man with acute or convalescent COVID-19. The sequenced sample consisted of peripheral blood. The rearrangement joins TRBV16 to TRBJ1-3; TRBD1 agrees at 8 bases. CDR3 residues: CASSPQGAGNTIYF. CDR3 bases: TGTGCCAGCAGCCCTCAGGGGGCAGGAAACACCATATATTTT.